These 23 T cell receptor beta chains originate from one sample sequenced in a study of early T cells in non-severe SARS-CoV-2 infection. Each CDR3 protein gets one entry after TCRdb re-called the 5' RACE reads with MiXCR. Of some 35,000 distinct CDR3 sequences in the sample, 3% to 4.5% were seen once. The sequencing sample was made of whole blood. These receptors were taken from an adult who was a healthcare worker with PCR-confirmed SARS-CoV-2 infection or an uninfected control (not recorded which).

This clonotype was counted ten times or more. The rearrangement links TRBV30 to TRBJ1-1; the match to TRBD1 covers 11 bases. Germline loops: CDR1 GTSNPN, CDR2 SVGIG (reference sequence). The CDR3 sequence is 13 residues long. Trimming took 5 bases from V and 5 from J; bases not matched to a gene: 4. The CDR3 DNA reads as TGTGCCTGGGGGACAGGGGGTTTTACTGAAGCTTTCTTT. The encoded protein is CAWGTGGFTEAFF.

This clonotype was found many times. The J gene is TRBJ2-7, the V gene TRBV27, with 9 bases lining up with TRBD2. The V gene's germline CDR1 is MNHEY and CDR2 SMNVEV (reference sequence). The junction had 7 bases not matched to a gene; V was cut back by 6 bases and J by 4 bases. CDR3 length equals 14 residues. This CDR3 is CASRRGLAEYEQYF. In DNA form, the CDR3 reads TGTGCCAGCAGGAGGGGACTAGCCGAGTACGAGCAGTACTTC.

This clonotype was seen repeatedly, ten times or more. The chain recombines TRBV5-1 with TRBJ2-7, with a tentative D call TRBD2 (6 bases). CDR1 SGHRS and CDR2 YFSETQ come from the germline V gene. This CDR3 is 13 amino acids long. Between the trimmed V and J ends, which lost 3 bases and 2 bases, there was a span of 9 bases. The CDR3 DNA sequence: TGCGCCAGCAGCTCAGGGACTGCCTACGAGCAGTACTTC. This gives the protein CASSSGTAYEQYF.

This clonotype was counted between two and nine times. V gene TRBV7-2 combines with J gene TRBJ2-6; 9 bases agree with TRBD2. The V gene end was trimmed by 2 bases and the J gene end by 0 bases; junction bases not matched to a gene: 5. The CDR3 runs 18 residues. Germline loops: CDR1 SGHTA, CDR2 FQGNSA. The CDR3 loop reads CASSLLAGSPSGANVLTF. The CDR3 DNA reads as TGTGCCAGCAGCTTACTAGCGGGAAGTCCCTCTGGGGCCAACGTCCTGACTTTC.

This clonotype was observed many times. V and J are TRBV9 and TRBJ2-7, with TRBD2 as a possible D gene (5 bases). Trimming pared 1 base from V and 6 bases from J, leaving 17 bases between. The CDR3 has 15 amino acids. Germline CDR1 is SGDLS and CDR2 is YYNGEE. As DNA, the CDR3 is TGTGCCAGCAGCGTATCCCCGGGAAGCGCGTCCGAGCAGTACTTC. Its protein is CASSVSPGSASEQYF.

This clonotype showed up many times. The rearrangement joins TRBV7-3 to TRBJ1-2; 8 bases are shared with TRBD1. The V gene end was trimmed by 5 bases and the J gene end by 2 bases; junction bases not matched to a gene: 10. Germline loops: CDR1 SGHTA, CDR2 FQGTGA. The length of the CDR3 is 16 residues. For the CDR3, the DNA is TGTGCCAGCAGCCAAGGGAGGACAGGGAGGAACTATGGCTACACCTTC. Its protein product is CASSQGRTGRNYGYTF.

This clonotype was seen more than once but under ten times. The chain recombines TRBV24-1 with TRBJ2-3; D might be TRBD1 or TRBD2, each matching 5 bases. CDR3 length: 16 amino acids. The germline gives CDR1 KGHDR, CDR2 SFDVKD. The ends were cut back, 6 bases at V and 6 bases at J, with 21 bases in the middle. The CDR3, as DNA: TGTGCCACCAGTTCGGCCGGGGACGGCCATTCGGATACGCAGTATTTT. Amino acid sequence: CATSSAGDGHSDTQYF.

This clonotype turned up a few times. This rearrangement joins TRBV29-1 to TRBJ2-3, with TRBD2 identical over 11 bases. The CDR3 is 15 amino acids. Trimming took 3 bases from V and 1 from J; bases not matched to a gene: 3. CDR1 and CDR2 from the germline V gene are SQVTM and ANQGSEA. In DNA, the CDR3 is TGCAGCGTTGAGGTAGCGGGAGGGGGCACAGATACGCAGTATTTT. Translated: CSVEVAGGGTDTQYF.

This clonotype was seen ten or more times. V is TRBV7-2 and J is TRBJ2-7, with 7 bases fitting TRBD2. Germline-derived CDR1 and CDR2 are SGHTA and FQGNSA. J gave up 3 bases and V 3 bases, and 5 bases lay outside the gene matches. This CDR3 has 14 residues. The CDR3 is CASSLVGGIYEQYF. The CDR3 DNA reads TGTGCCAGCAGCTTGGTCGGGGGGATCTACGAGCAGTACTTC.

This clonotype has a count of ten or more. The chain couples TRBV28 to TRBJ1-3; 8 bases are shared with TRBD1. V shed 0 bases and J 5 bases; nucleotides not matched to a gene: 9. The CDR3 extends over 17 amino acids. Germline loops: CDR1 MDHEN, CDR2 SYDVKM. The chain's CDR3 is CASSLWEATGARNTIYF. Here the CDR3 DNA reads TGTGCCAGCAGTTTATGGGAGGCGACAGGGGCACGAAACACCATATATTTT.

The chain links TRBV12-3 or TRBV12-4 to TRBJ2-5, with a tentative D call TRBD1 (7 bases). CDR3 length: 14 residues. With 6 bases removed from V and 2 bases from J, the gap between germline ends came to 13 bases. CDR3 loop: CASRRGTAQETQYF. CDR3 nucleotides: TGTGCCAGCAGGCGCGGGACAGCACAAGAGACCCAGTACTTC.

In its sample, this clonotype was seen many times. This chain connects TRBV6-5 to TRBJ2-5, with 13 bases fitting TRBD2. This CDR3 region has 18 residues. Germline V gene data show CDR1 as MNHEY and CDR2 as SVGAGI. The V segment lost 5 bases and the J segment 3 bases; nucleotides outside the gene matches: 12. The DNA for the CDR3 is TGTGCCAGCAGTCCCGGGACTAGCGGGACAGACTTAAAAGAGACCCAGTACTTC. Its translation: CASSPGTSGTDLKETQYF.

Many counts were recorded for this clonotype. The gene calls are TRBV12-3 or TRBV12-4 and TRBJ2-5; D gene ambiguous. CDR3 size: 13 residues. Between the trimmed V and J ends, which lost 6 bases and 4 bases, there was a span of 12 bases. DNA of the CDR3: TGTGCCAGCAGAGGTTTAGGTGTAGAGACCCAGTACTTC. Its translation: CASRGLGVETQYF.

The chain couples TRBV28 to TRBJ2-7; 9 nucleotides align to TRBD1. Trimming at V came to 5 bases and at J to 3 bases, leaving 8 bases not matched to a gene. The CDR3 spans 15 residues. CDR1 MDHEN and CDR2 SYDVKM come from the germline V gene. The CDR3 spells CASSRDRVRNYEQYF. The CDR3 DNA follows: TGTGCCAGCAGTCGGGACAGGGTGCGCAACTACGAGCAGTACTTC. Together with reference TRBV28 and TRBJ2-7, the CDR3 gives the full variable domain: DVKVTQSSRYLVKRTGEKVFLECVQDMDHENMFWYRQDPGLGLRLIYFSYDVKMKEKGDIPEGYSVSREKKERFSLILESASTNQTSMYLCASSRDRVRNYEQYFGPGTRLTVT.

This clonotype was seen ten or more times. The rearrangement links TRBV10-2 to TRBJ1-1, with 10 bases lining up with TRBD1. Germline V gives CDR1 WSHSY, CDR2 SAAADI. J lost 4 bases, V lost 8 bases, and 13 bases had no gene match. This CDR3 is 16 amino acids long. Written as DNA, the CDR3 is TGCGCCAGCCAACCGGGACAGGGGAGAAGGTTCACTGAAGCTTTCTTT. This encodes CASQPGQGRRFTEAFF.

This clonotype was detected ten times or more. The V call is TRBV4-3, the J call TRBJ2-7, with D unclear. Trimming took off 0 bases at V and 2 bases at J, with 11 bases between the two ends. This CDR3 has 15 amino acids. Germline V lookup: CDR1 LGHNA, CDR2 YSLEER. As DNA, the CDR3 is TGCGCCAGCAGCCAAGATCCCCTTACTACCTACGAGCAGTACTTC. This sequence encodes CASSQDPLTTYEQYF.

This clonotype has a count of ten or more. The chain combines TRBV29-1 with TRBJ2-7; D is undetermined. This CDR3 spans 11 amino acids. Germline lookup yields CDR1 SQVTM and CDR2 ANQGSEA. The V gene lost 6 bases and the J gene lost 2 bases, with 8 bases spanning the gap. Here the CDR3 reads CSVRETYEQYF. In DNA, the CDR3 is TGCAGCGTGAGAGAAACCTACGAGCAGTACTTC.

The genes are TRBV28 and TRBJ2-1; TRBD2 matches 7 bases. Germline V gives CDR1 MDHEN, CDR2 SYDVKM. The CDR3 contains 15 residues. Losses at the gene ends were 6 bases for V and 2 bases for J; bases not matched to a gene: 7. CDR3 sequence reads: CASSLSGNAYNEQFF. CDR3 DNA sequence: TGTGCCAGCAGCCTAAGCGGGAACGCCTACAATGAGCAGTTCTTC. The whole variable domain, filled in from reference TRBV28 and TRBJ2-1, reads DVKVTQSSRYLVKRTGEKVFLECVQDMDHENMFWYRQDPGLGLRLIYFSYDVKMKEKGDIPEGYSVSREKKERFSLILESASTNQTSMYLCASSLSGNAYNEQFFGPGTRLTVL.

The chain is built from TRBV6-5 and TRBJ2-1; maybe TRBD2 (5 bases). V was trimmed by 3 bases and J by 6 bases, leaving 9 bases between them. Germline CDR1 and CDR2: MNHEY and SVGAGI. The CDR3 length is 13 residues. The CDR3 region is CASSYKRSNEQFF. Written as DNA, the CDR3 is TGTGCCAGCAGTTATAAGCGGTCCAATGAGCAGTTCTTC.

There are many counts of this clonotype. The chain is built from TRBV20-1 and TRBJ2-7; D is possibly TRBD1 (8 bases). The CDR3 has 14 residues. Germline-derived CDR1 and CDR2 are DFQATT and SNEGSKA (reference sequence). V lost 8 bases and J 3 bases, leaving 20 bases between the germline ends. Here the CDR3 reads CSLTGGAANYEQYF. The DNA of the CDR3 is TGCAGTCTTACAGGGGGGGCGGCGAACTACGAGCAGTACTTC.

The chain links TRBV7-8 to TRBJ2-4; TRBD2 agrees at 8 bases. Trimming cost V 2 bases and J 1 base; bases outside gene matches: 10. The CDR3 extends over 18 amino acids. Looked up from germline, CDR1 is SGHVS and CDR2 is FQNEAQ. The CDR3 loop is CASSLIPGGPSAKNIQYF. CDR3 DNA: TGTGCCAGCAGCTTAATCCCGGGAGGGCCCTCGGCCAAAAACATTCAGTACTTC.

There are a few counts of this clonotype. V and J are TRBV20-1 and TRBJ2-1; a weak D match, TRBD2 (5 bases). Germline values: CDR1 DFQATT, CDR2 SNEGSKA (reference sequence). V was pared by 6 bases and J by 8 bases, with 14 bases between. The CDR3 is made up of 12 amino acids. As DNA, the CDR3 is TGCAGTGCCCCCGGACTGGTTTATGAGCAGTTCTTC. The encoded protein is CSAPGLVYEQFF.

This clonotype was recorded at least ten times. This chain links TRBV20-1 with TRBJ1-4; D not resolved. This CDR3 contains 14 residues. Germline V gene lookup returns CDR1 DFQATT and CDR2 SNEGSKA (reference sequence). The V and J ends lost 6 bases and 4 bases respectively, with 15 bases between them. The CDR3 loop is CSAPPLGGNEKLFF. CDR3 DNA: TGCAGTGCCCCGCCCCTCGGCGGTAATGAAAAACTGTTTTTT.